This TCR beta chain came from a study of naive and memory T cell subsets. This clonotype showed up many times. Its antigen remains unidentified. Study-wide results and caveats: No ground truth validated the naive and memory repertoire findings.

Both TRBC1 and TRBC2 were covered by a beta constant-region primer of two equimolar oligonucleotides. Ligated cDNA was amplified by four rounds of PCR with nested alpha and beta constant-region primers and SP2. TCRdb recomputed calls from the UMI-ligation and nested PCR reads with MiXCR, one row per CDR3 protein. The sample consists of roughly 27,000 distinct CDR3 sequences, about 11% of them appearing once. V was clipped by 4 bases and J by 4 bases, with 9 bases between them. The CDR3 extends over 13 amino acids. The V gene's germline CDR1 is SEHNR and CDR2 FQNEAQ (reference sequence). Sequencing used effector memory CD4+ T cells from blood. As for subset: effector memory, CD45RA- CD27-. The receptor was isolated from a human donor in good health. The chain uses TRBV7-9 and TRBJ2-3; no clear D. The CDR3 sequence: CASSSRGPDTQYF. The CDR3 DNA follows: TGTGCCAGCAGCTCGAGAGGTCCAGATACGCAGTATTTT.